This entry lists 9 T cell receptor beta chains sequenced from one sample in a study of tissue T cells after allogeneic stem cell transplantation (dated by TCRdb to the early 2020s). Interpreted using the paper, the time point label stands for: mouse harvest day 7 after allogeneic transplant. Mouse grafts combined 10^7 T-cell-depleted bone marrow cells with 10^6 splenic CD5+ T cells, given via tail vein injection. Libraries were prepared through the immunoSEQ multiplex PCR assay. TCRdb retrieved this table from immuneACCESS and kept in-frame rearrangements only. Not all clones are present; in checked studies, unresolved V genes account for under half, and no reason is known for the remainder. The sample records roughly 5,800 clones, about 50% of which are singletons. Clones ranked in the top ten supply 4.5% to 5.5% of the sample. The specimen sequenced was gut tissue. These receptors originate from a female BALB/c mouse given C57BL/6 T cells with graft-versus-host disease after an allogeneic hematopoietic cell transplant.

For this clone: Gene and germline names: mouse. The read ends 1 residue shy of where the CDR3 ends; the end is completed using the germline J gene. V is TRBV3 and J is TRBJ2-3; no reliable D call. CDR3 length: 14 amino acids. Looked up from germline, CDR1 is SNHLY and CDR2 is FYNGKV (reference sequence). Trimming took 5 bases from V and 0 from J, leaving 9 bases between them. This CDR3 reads CASSPQRSAETLYF. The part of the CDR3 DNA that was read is TGTGCCAGCAGCCCCCAGAGAAGTGCAGAAACGCTGTAT.

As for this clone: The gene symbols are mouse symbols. The CDR3 reads CASILDRGTGQLYF. CDR3 DNA (partial): TGTGCCAGCATCCTCGACAGGGGCACCGGGCAGCTCTAC. The V and J genes are TRBV19 and TRBJ2-2; the match to TRBD1 covers 8 bases. The read gets to within 1 residue of the CDR3 end, and the germline J gene fills in the rest. The CDR3 is made up of 14 amino acids. The germline V gene encodes CDR1 FNHDT and CDR2 SITEND (reference sequence). V was pared by 6 bases and J by 4 bases, with 5 bases of the junction left unmatched.

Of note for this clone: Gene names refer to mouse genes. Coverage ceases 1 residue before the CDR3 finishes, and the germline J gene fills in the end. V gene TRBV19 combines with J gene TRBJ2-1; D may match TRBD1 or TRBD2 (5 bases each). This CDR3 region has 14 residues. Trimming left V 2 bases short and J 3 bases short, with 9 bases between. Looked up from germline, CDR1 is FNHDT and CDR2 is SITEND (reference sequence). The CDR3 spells CASSIGALYAEQFF. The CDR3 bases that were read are TGTGCCAGCAGTATTGGGGCTCTCTATGCTGAGCAGTTC.

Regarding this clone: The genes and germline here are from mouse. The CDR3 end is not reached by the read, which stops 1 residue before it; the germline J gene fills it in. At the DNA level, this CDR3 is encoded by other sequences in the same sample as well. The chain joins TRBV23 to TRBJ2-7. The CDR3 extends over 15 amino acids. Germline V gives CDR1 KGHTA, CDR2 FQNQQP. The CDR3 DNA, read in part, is TGCTCCAGCAGTCCCCGGTCGGGGAGCTCCTATGAACAGTAC. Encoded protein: CSSSPRSGSSYEQY. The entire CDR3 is CSSSPRSGSSYEQYF. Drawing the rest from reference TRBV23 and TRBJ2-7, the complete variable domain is DAAVTQKPRYLIKMKGQEAEMKCIPEKGHTAVFWYQQKQSKELKFLIYFQNQQPLDQIDMVKERFSAVCPSSSLCSLGIRTCEAEDSALYLCSSSPRSGSSYEQYFGPGTRLTVL.

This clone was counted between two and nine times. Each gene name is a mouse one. Partial CDR3 DNA: TGTGCCAGCATCAGGAATCCTCTTTCCAACGAAAGATTATTT. It specifies CASIRNPLSNERLF. The full CDR3 reads CASIRNPLSNERLFF. The chain employs TRBV26 and TRBJ1-4, with unresolved D. The sequenced fragment ends 1 residue before the CDR3 boundary, so the rest is inferred from the germline J gene. V lost 7 bases and J 0 bases, leaving 12 bases between the germline ends. Germline V gene lookup returns CDR1 KGHPV and CDR2 FQNQEV (reference sequence). This CDR3 is built from 15 residues.

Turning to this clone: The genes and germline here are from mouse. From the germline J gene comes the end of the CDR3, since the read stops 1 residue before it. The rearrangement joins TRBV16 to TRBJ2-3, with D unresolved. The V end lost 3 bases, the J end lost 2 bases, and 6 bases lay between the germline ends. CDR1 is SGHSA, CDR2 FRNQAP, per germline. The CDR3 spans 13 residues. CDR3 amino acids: CASSFGVAETLYF. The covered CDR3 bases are TGTGCAAGCAGCTTCGGGGTTGCAGAAACGCTGTAT.

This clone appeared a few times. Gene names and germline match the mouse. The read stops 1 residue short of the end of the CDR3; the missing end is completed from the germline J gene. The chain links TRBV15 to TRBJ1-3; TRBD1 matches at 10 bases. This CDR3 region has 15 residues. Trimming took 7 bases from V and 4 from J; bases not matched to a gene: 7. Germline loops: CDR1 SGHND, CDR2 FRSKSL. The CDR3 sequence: CASTTGQGRGNTLYF. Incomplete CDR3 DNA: TGTGCCAGCACCACGGGACAGGGGAGAGGAAATACGCTCTAT.

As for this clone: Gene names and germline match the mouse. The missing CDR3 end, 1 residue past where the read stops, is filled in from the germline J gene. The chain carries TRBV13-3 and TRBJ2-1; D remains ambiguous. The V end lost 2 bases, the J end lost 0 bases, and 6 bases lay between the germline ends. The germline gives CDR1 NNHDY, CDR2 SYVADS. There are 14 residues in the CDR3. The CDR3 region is CASSEAVNYAEQFF. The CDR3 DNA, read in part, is TGTGCCAGCAGTGAGGCAGTTAACTATGCTGAGCAGTTC.

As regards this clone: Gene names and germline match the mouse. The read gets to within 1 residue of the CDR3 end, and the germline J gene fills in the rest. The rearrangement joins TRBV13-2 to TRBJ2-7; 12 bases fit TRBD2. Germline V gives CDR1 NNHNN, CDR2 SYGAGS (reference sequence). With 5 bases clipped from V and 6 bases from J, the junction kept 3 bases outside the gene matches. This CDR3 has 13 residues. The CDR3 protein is CASGRLGGREQYF. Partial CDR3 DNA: TGTGCCAGCGGACGACTGGGGGGGCGTGAACAGTAC.